A selection of T cell receptor beta chains follows, all from one sample in a study of blood T cell repertoires in COVID-19. Sequenced by immunoSEQ multiplex PCR; TCRdb stores in-frame clones only, minus some. Among hundreds of thousands of clones listed, roughly 90% were seen once. The sequenced sample consisted of peripheral blood. These receptor sequences come from a human donor in a cohort sampled during active COVID-19. Each CDR3 is given with its conserved first and last residue. D genes are given only for firm matches. Some rows mark clone size as missing; the rest say once, few, many or name a class of expanded clone.

CDR3nt,CDR3aa,len,abundance,v_gene,d_gene,j_gene
TGTGCCAGCAGTTTACAGGGAAGCTATGGCTACACCTTC,CASSLQGSYGYTF,13,.,TRBV6-5,.,TRBJ1-2
TGCGCCAGCAGCCCCGACTTCCGGAGCTCCTACAATGAGCAGTTCTTC,CASSPDFRSSYNEQFF,16,.,TRBV4-3,.,TRBJ2-1
TGTGCCAGCAGTCTAGTACTAGCGGGAGGAGGAGAGAGAGAGACCCAGTACTTC,CASSLVLAGGGERETQYF,18,.,TRBV6-6,TRBD2,TRBJ2-5
TGTGCCAGCAGTCCGGGACAGTTTTATGGCTACACCTTC,CASSPGQFYGYTF,13,few,TRBV6-5,TRBD1,TRBJ1-2
TGTGCCAGCAGCTTAAGCGGTTTGGGACACCGGTCCTCCTACGAGCAGTACTTC,CASSLSGLGHRSSYEQYF,18,.,TRBV7-2,.,TRBJ2-7
TGTGCCAGCAGCTCCATATTTAGCGGGAGGGCCAACAATGAGCAGTTCTTC,CASSSIFSGRANNEQFF,17,.,TRBV7-9,TRBD2,TRBJ2-1
TGTGCCAGCAGCCATTCCGGGACTAGACAAGAGACCCAGTACTTC,CASSHSGTRQETQYF,15,.,TRBV3-1/TRBV3-2,TRBD2,TRBJ2-5
TGTGCCAGCAGCTTACCGGGAGGGCCTTACGAGCAGTACTTC,CASSLPGGPYEQYF,14,once,TRBV7-3,TRBD2,TRBJ2-7
TGTGCCAGCTCACCCTTGGACAGGGGTGGGAACACTGAAGCTTTCTTT,CASSPLDRGGNTEAFF,16,few,TRBV18,TRBD1,TRBJ1-1
TGTGCCAGCAGCTGGGGACGGGGGGGCCGATCGTACGAGCAGTACTTC,CASSWGRGGRSYEQYF,16,.,TRBV7-8,TRBD2,TRBJ2-7
TGTGCCAGCAGCCAAGTACAGGGTGTCAATCAGCCCCAGCATTTT,CASSQVQGVNQPQHF,15,.,TRBV4-2,.,TRBJ1-5
TGTGCCAGCAGTCTTTCTCTCGGGGGGGAGACCCAGTACTTC,CASSLSLGGETQYF,14,.,TRBV28,TRBD2,TRBJ2-5
TGTGCCAGCAGCTTAGGGGCGGGGTTTGGGAATGAGCAGTTCTTC,CASSLGAGFGNEQFF,15,.,TRBV7-9,.,TRBJ2-1
TGTGCCAGCAGCCAAAGACAGGGGGCTTTGAACACTGAAGCTTTCTTT,CASSQRQGALNTEAFF,16,few,TRBV3-1/TRBV3-2,TRBD1,TRBJ1-1
TGTGCCAGCAGTGTGACTGGGAGAGGGACCATATATTTT,CASSVTGRGTIYF,13,few,TRBV28,.,TRBJ1-3
TGTGCCAGCAGCCAAAACAGGTGGAATGAGCAGTTCTTC,CASSQNRWNEQFF,13,.,TRBV12-3/TRBV12-4,.,TRBJ2-1
TGCGCCAGCAGCCAGATACGGGCGGGGACCGGGGAGCTGTTTTTT,CASSQIRAGTGELFF,15,.,TRBV4-3,.,TRBJ2-2
TGTGCCAGCAGCTTTAGGGCTAGCGGGGGGTTCAGCACAGATACGCAGTATTTT,CASSFRASGGFSTDTQYF,18,.,TRBV11-2,TRBD2,TRBJ2-3
TGTGCCAGCAGTTTTTCGGGGAACAATGAGCAGTTCTTC,CASSFSGNNEQFF,13,.,TRBV27,.,TRBJ2-1
TGTGCCAGCAGCCCTAATCAGGGGAATACCGGGGAGCTGTTTTTT,CASSPNQGNTGELFF,15,.,TRBV11-3,.,TRBJ2-2
TGTGCCAGCAGTTTCCTAGCGGGCAAAAACATTCAGTACTTC,CASSFLAGKNIQYF,14,.,TRBV28,TRBD2,TRBJ2-4
TGTGCCAGCAGCTTTGTGGCAGGTGCCTACGAGCAGTACTTC,CASSFVAGAYEQYF,14,.,TRBV5-6,.,TRBJ2-7
TGTGCCTGGAACCCGGACAGGAGAAATGAGCAGTTCTTC,CAWNPDRRNEQFF,13,.,TRBV30,TRBD1,TRBJ2-1
TGTGCCAGCAGCCCTAGCGGGGGGGTGGAGACCCAGTACTTC,CASSPSGGVETQYF,14,once,TRBV3-1/TRBV3-2,TRBD2,TRBJ2-5
TGTGCCAGCAGCCGGGACAGGGGCTATGGCTACACCTTC,CASSRDRGYGYTF,13,.,TRBV3-1/TRBV3-2,TRBD1,TRBJ1-2
TGTGCCAGCAGCTTAGAGGCAGGGGAAAGGAGGTATGGCTACACCTTC,CASSLEAGERRYGYTF,16,.,TRBV7-2,.,TRBJ1-2
TGTGCCAGCAGTGGTCCGGGACTAGCGGGACCCAGTTTTGGGGCCAACGTCCTGACTTTC,CASSGPGLAGPSFGANVLTF,20,.,TRBV6-2/TRBV6-3,TRBD2,TRBJ2-6
TGCAGCGTTTGGGCCGGGGATCAAAACTATGGCTACACCTTC,CSVWAGDQNYGYTF,14,.,TRBV29-1,.,TRBJ1-2
TGTGCCAGCAGCCCCCGACCGGGGATGATGAGCTCTGGAAACACCATATATTTT,CASSPRPGMMSSGNTIYF,18,.,TRBV7-2,.,TRBJ1-3
TGCGCCAGCACTAGCGGGGGGTACAATGAGCAGTTCTTC,CASTSGGYNEQFF,13,.,TRBV5-1,TRBD2,TRBJ2-1
TGTGCCAGCTCACCAGGAGCGGGGGCACCAGAGACCCAGTACTTC,CASSPGAGAPETQYF,15,.,TRBV18,TRBD2,TRBJ2-5
TGTGCCAGCAGTGACTCAGCGGGGGGGCCGACAGATACGCAGTATTTT,CASSDSAGGPTDTQYF,16,.,TRBV6-4,TRBD2,TRBJ2-3
TGTGCCAGCAGCCCCGGACAGGGAGGCGCTTTCTTT,CASSPGQGGAFF,12,.,TRBV7-2,TRBD1,TRBJ1-1
TGTGCCAGCAGCCGTAGCGGATACTACGAGCAGTACTTC,CASSRSGYYEQYF,13,.,TRBV5-6,.,TRBJ2-7
TGTGCCAGCAGCCTCACAGGGGTCCCAAATGAAAAACTGTTTTTT,CASSLTGVPNEKLFF,15,.,TRBV7-9,TRBD1,TRBJ1-4
TGTGCCAGCAGTCCACTAGGGACAGACAAACTGTTTTTT,CASSPLGTDKLFF,13,.,TRBV12-3/TRBV12-4,TRBD1,TRBJ1-4
TGCGCCAGCAGCCAAGAACCCAGGGCCTACGAGCAGTACTTC,CASSQEPRAYEQYF,14,.,TRBV4-3,.,TRBJ2-7